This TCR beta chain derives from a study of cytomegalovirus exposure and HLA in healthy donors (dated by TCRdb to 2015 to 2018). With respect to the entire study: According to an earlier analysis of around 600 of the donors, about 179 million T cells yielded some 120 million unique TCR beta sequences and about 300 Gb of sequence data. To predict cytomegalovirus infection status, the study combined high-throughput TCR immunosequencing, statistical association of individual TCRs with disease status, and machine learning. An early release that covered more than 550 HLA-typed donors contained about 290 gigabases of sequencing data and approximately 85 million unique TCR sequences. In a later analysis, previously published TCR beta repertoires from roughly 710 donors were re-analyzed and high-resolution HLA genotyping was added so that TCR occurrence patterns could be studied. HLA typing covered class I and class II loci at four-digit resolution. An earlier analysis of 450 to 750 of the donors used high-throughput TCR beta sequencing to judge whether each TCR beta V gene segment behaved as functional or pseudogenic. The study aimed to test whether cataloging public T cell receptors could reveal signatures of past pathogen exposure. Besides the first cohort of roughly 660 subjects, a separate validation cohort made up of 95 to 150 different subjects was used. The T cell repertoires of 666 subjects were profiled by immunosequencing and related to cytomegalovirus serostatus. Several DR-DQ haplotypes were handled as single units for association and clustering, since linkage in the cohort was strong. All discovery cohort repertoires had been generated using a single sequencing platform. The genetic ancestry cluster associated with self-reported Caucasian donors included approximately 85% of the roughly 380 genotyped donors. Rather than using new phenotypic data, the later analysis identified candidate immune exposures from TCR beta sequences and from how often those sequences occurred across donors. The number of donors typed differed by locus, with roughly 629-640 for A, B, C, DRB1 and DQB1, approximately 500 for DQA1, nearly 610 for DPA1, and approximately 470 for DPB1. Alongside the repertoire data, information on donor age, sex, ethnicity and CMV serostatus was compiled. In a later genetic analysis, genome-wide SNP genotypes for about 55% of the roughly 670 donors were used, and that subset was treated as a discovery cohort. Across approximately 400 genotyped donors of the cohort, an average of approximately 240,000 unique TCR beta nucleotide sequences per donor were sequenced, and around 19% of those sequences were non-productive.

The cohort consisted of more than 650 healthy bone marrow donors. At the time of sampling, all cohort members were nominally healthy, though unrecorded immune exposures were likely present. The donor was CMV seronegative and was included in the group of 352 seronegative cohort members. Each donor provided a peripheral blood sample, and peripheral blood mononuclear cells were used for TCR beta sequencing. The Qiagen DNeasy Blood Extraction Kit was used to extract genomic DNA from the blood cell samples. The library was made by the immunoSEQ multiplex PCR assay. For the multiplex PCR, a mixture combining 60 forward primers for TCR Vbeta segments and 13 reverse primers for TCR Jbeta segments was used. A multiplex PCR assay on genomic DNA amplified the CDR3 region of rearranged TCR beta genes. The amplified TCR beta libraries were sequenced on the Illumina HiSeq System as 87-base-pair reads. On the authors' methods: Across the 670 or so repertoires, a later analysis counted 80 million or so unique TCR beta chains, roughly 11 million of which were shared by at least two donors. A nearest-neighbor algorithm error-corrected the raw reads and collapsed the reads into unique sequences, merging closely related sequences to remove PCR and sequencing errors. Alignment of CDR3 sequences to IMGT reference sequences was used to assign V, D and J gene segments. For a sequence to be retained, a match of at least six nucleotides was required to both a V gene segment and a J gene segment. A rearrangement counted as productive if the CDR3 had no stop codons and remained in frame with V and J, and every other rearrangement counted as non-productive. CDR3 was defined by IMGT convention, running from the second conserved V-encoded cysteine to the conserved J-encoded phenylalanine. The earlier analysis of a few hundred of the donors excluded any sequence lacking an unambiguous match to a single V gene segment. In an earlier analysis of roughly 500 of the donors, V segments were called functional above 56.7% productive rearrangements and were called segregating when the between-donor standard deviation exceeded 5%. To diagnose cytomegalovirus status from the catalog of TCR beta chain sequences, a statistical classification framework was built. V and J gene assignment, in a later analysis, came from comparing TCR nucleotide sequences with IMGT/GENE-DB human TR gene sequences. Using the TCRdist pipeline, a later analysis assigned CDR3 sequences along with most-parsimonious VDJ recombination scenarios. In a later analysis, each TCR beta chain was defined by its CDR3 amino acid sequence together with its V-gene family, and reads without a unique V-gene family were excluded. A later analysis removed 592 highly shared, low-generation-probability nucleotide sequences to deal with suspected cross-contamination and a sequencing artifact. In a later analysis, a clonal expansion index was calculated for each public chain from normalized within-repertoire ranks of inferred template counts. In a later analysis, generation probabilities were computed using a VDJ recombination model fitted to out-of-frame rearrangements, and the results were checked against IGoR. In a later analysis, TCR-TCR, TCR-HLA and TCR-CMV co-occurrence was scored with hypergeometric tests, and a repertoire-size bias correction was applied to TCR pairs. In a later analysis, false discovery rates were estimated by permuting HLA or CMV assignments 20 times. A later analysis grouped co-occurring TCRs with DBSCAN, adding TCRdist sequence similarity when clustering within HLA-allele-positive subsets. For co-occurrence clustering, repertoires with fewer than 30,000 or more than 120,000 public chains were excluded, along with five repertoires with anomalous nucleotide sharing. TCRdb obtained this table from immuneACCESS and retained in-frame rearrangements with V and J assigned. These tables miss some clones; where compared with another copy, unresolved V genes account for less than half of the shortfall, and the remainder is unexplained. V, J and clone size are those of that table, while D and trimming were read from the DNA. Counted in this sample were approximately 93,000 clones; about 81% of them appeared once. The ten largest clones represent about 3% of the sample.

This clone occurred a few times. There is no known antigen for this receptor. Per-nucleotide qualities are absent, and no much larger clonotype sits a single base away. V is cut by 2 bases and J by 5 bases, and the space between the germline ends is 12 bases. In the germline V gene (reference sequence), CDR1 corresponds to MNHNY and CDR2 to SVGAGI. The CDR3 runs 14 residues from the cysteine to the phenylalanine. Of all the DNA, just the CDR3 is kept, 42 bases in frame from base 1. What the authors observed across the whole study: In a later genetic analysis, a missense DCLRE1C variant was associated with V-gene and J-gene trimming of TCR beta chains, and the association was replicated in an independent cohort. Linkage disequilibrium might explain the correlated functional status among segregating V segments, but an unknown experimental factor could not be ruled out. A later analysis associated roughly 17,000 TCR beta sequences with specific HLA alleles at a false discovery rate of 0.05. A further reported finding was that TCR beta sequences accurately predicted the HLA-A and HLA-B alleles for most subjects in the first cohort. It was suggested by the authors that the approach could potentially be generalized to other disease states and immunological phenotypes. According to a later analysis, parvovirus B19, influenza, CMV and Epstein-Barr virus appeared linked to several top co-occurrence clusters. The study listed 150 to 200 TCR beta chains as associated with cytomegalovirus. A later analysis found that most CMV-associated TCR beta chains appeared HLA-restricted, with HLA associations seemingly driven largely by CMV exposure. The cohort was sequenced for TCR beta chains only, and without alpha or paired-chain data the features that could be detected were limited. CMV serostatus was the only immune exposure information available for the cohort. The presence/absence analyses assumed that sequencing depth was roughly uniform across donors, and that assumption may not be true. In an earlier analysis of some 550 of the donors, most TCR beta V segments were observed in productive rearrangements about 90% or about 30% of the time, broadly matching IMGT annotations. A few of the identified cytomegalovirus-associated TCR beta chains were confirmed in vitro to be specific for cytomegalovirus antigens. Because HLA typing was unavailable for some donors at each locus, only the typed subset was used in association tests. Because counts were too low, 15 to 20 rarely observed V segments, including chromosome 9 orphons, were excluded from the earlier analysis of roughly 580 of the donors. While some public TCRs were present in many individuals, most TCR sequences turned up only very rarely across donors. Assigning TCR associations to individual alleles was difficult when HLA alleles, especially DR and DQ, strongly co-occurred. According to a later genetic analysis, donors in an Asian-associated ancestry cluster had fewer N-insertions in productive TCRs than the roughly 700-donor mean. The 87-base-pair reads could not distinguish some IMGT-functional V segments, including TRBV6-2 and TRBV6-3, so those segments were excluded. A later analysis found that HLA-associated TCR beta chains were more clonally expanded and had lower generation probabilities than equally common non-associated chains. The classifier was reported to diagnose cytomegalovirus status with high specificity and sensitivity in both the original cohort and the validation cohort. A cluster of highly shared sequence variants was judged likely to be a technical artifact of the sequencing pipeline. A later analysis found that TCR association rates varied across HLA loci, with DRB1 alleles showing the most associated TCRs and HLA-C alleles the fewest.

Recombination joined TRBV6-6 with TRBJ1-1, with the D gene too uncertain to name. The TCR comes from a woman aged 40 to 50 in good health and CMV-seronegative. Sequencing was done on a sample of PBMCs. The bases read TGTGCCAGCAGTTACAATTTCGGCGGGACTGAAGCTTTCTTT. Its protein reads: CASSYNFGGTEAFF.